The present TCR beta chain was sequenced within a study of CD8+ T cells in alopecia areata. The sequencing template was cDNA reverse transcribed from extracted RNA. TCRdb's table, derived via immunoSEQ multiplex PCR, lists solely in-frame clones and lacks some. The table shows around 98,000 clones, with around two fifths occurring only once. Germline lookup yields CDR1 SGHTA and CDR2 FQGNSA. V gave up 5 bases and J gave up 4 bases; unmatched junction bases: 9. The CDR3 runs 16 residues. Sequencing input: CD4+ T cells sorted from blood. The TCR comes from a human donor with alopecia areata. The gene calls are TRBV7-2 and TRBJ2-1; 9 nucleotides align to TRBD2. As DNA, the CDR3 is TGTGCCAGCAGCACCTGGACTAGCGTTACATACAATGAGCAGTTCTTC. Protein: CASSTWTSVTYNEQFF.